A single sample gave rise to the 23 T cell receptor beta chains below, sequenced in a study of neurological immune-mediated disorders. TCRdb called the 5' RACE reads again in MiXCR, with one record for every CDR3 protein. There are 69,000 or so distinct CDR3 sequences in the sample; roughly 4.5% occur only once, and over 2% lies in the top ten. Sequencing input: PBMCs. The source of these receptors is a woman aged 70-85 years with multiple sclerosis.

This clonotype was recorded at least ten times. This chain connects TRBV10-3 to TRBJ2-1; 7 nucleotides align to TRBD1. V dropped 4 bases and J dropped 3; count of bases not matched to a gene: 3. Germline-derived CDR1 and CDR2 are ENHRY and SYGVKD. The CDR3 has 14 residues. The CDR3 DNA reads TGTGCCATCAGTGGGGGACAGATCTACAATGAGCAGTTCTTC. It specifies CAISGGQIYNEQFF.

For this clonotype: The junction shows a germline mismatch at one end, possibly a read error. The chain's CDR3 is CASSAGDRNYGYTF. The CDR3 DNA reads as TGCGCCAGCAGCGCCGGGGACCGTAACTATGGTTACACCTTC. V is TRBV5-1 and J is TRBJ1-2; TRBD1 might be the D (5 bases). Germline-derived CDR1 and CDR2 are SGHRS and YFSETQ. The CDR3 has 14 residues.

This clonotype was picked up many times. The rearrangement links TRBV6-5 to TRBJ2-5, with D unresolved. Per germline, CDR1 MNHEY and CDR2 SVGAGI. Trimming stripped 4 bases from V and 4 bases from J, with 10 bases between. The CDR3 extends over 13 amino acids. The CDR3 loop reads CASSFNRGETQYF. For the CDR3, the DNA is TGTGCCAGCAGTTTTAACAGAGGAGAGACCCAGTACTTC.

As for this clonotype: This could be a read error, since a much larger clone is one nucleotide away. This chain uses TRBV5-1 with TRBJ2-3, with TRBD1 matching over 9 bases. There are 12 residues in the CDR3. Germline V gene sequence: CDR1 SGHRS, CDR2 YFSETQ. For the CDR3, the DNA is TGCGCCAGCAGACAGGGGGCAGATACGAAGTATTTT. It encodes CASRQGADTKYF.

This clonotype was counted only a few times. J is TRBJ2-2 and V is TRBV3-1; 12 bases are a match to TRBD2. CDR3 length equals 18 residues. Germline V gene lookup returns CDR1 LGHDT and CDR2 YNNKEL (reference sequence). V was pared by 0 bases and J by 4 bases, with 6 bases of the junction left unmatched. In nucleotides, the CDR3 is TGTGCCAGCAGCCAAGATCGGACTAGCGGGATCTTCACCGGGGAGCTGTTTTTT. It yields the protein CASSQDRTSGIFTGELFF.

This clonotype was recorded many times. J is TRBJ1-1 and V is TRBV6-2 or TRBV6-3; the D gene is possibly TRBD1 (5 bases). The CDR3 length is 17 residues. Trimming shortened V by 6 bases and J by 6 bases, and 26 bases separated the two germline ends. Germline assignment: CDR1 MNHEY and CDR2 SVGEGT. The CDR3 region has the DNA TGTGCCAGCAGACTACGTAGCGCCGGGACCCTGGACGCTGAAGCTTTCTTT. Its protein product is CASRLRSAGTLDAEAFF.

This clonotype has ten or more counts. J is TRBJ1-1 and V is TRBV20-1; D is unresolved. CDR1 DFQATT and CDR2 SNEGSKA come from the germline V gene (reference sequence). The CDR3 has 13 amino acids. Trimming took 2 bases from V and 4 from J, leaving 11 bases between them. The CDR3 DNA reads TGCAGTGCTAGACGGCTTGAGGTCACTGAAGCTTTCTTT. Its protein product is CSARRLEVTEAFF.

In this sample, this clonotype turned up a few times. The chain employs TRBV20-1 and TRBJ1-1, with D maybe TRBD1 (5 bases). This CDR3 contains 15 residues. Germline V lookup: CDR1 DFQATT, CDR2 SNEGSKA (reference sequence). Deletions cut 0 bases from V and 4 bases from J, with 15 bases between. CDR3 region: CSARDPGKGSTEAFF. CDR3 sequence (DNA): TGCAGTGCTAGAGATCCAGGGAAGGGGAGCACTGAAGCTTTCTTT.

This clonotype was counted only a few times. The rearrangement links TRBV6-5 to TRBJ2-7; 9 bases are shared with TRBD2. Looked up from germline, CDR1 is MNHEY and CDR2 is SVGAGI. This CDR3 contains 15 residues. V trimming: 2 bases; J trimming: 3 bases; junction bases outside the gene matches: 5. CDR3 sequence reads: CASSYGGAGGYEQYF. The CDR3 DNA reads as TGTGCCAGCAGTTACGGGGGAGCGGGAGGCTACGAGCAGTACTTC.

At least ten counts were recorded for this clonotype. The V and J genes are TRBV7-2 and TRBJ2-6; D ambiguous. The V and J ends lost 7 bases and 0 bases respectively, with 10 bases between them. Germline V lookup: CDR1 SGHTA, CDR2 FQGNSA. This CDR3 is 15 amino acids long. CDR3 protein: CASIPSVSGANVLTF. The CDR3 DNA reads as TGTGCCAGCATCCCTTCGGTCTCTGGGGCCAACGTCCTGACTTTC.

This clonotype was seen repeatedly, ten times or more. The chain has TRBV7-9 and TRBJ2-3, with 14 bases fitting TRBD2. The V gene's germline CDR1 is SEHNR and CDR2 FQNEAQ (reference sequence). The CDR3 is made up of 18 amino acids. The ends lost 6 bases at V and 0 bases at J; junction bases unmatched: 8. In DNA, the CDR3 is TGTGCCAGCAGGAACTCCGGGACTAGCGGGGGCAGCACAGATACGCAGTATTTT. It is translated as CASRNSGTSGGSTDTQYF.

This clonotype was seen many times. J is TRBJ2-3 and V is TRBV7-9; TRBD2 agrees at 7 bases. V lost 3 bases to trimming and J lost 4 bases; unmatched junction nucleotides: 4. CDR3 size: 14 residues. Germline V gives CDR1 SEHNR, CDR2 FQNEAQ (reference sequence). The CDR3 is CASSLTGGADTQYF. The CDR3, as DNA: TGTGCCAGCAGCTTGACGGGAGGTGCAGATACGCAGTATTTT.

There are many counts of this clonotype. The V gene is TRBV12-3 or TRBV12-4, the J gene TRBJ1-5; tentatively, D is TRBD1 (6 bases). Trimming cost V 3 bases and J 1 base, with 13 bases left between them. The CDR3 has 16 residues. The CDR3, as DNA: TGTGCCAGCAGTTTTTCACCAACAGGGAGCAATCAGCCCCAGCATTTT. Protein: CASSFSPTGSNQPQHF.

This clonotype was seen many times. This chain links TRBV7-2 with TRBJ1-5; D remains ambiguous. The CDR3 length is 17 residues. V lost 2 bases and J 2 bases, leaving 16 bases between the germline ends. Germline V CDR1 and CDR2: SGHTA, FQGNSA. CDR3 amino acids: CASSLFTSISGNQPQHF. Here the CDR3 DNA reads TGTGCCAGCAGCTTATTTACCAGCATCTCGGGCAATCAGCCCCAGCATTTT.

This clonotype was seen many times. This chain links TRBV5-1 with TRBJ2-6; the D is unclear. The germline V gene has CDR1 SGHRS and CDR2 YFSETQ. Trimming pared 0 bases from V and 0 bases from J, leaving 7 bases between. The CDR3 covers 16 residues. The CDR3 region is CASSLGTSSGANVLTF. As DNA, the CDR3 is TGCGCCAGCAGCTTGGGAACATCCTCTGGGGCCAACGTCCTGACTTTC.

In its sample, this clonotype was seen a few times. This chain connects TRBV5-1 to TRBJ2-7; 7 bases are shared with TRBD2. This CDR3 has 18 amino acids. Germline CDR1 is SGHRS and CDR2 is YFSETQ. With V trimmed by 0 bases and J by 1 base, 13 bases remained unmatched. The CDR3 DNA sequence: TGCGCCAGCAGCTTGGCAGGATCCGCCGAAGCGGGATCCTACGAGCAGTACTTC. It translates to CASSLAGSAEAGSYEQYF.

This clonotype was counted at least ten times. The rearrangement uses TRBV20-1 and TRBJ2-5; tentatively, D is TRBD1 (5 bases). The V gene's germline CDR1 is DFQATT and CDR2 SNEGSKA (reference sequence). Trimming took 6 bases from V and 2 from J, leaving 16 bases between them. The CDR3 consists of 14 residues. CDR3 in DNA: TGCAGTGCCCCAGTGGCAGGGCGGCAAGAGACCCAGTACTTC. Translation: CSAPVAGRQETQYF.

This clonotype showed up many times. The V and J genes are TRBV20-1 and TRBJ2-7; D ambiguous. This CDR3 comprises 13 residues. Germline V gives CDR1 DFQATT, CDR2 SNEGSKA (reference sequence). V lost 0 bases, J lost 2 bases, and 8 bases lay in between. CDR3 sequence (DNA): TGCAGTGCTAGAGATTCCCTGACCTACGAGCAGTACTTC. The encoded protein is CSARDSLTYEQYF.

This clonotype was detected many times. The gene calls are TRBV6-5 and TRBJ2-7; D is perhaps TRBD2 (5 bases). Trimming took off 2 bases at V and 0 bases at J, with 11 bases between the two ends. The CDR3 is made up of 15 amino acids. Germline V gives CDR1 MNHEY, CDR2 SVGAGI. CDR3 coding DNA: TGTGCCAGCAGTTACCTCCGGGGAAGCTCCTACGAGCAGTACTTC. As protein: CASSYLRGSSYEQYF.

This clonotype was seen at least ten times. The chain combines TRBV20-1 with TRBJ2-1, with 12 bases that match TRBD1. Germline V gene lookup returns CDR1 DFQATT and CDR2 SNEGSKA (reference sequence). The CDR3 loop spans 16 amino acids. V shed 0 bases, J shed 10 bases, and the junction held 10 bases outside the gene matches. The CDR3 reads CSARDSGTGGISEQFF. In DNA, the CDR3 is TGCAGTGCTAGAGATTCCGGGACAGGGGGCATTAGCGAGCAGTTCTTC.

Ten or more counts support this clonotype. The chain carries TRBV5-1 and TRBJ2-2; D gene uncertain. The V gene's germline CDR1 is SGHRS and CDR2 YFSETQ. The CDR3 has 14 residues. V was pared by 4 bases and J by 0 bases, with 7 bases between. CDR3 amino acids: CASSGITNTGELFF. The CDR3 coding sequence is TGCGCCAGCAGCGGGATTACGAACACCGGGGAGCTGTTTTTT.

This clonotype was observed a handful of times. The V call is TRBV5-1, the J call TRBJ2-7; TRBD2 matches 8 bases. This CDR3 spans 16 amino acids. J gave up 2 bases and V 0 bases, and 7 bases lay outside the gene matches. Germline lookup yields CDR1 SGHRS and CDR2 YFSETQ. The CDR3 region is CASSLGGTSGPYEQYF. CDR3 nucleotides: TGCGCCAGCAGCTTGGGGGGTACTAGCGGTCCCTACGAGCAGTACTTC.

This clonotype was found many times. J is TRBJ1-5 and V is TRBV5-1, with D uncertain. With 0 bases removed from V and 6 bases from J, the gap between germline ends came to 13 bases. CDR1 and CDR2 (germline): SGHRS, YFSETQ. The CDR3 consists of 15 residues. This CDR3 is CASSLEALSGQPQHF. The CDR3 bases are TGCGCCAGCAGCTTGGAAGCTTTATCGGGTCAGCCCCAGCATTTT.